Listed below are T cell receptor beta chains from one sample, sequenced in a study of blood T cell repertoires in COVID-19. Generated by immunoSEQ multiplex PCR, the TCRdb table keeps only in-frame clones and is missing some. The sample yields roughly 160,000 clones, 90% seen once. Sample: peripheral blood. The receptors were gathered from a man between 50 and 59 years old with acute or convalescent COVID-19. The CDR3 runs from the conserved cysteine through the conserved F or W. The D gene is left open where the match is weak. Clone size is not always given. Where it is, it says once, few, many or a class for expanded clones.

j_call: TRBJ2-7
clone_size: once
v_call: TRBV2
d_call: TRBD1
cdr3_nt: TGTGCCAGCCGGGACAGGTTCTACGAGCAGTACTTC
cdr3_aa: CASRDRFYEQYF

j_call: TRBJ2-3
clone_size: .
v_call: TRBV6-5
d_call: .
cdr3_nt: TGTGCCAGCAACCCCATCCGGGGCCGGGGGGATACGCAGTATTTT
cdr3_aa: CASNPIRGRGDTQYF

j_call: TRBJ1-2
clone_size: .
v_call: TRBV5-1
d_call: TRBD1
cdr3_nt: TGCGCCAGCAGCGTTACTACAGGGGGAAGCTATGGCTACACCTTC
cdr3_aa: CASSVTTGGSYGYTF

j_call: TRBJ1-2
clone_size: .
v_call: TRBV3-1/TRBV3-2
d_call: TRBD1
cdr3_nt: TGTGCCAGCAGCCAAGCTTCGACAGGGGACCCCTATGGCTACACCTTC
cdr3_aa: CASSQASTGDPYGYTF

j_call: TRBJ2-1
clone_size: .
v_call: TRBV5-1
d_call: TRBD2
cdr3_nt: TGCGCCAGCAGCCGGGGGACTAGCGGGGGTTTCGATGAGCAGTTCTTC
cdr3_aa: CASSRGTSGGFDEQFF

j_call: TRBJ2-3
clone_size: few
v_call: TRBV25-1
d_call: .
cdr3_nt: TGTGCCAGCGCCCGGCCGGGGGGCGGCGATACGCAGTATTTT
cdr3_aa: CASARPGGGDTQYF

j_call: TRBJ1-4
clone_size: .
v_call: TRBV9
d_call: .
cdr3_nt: TGTGCCAGCAGCCGTAGGTCACAGGGTTCCGAAAAACTGTTTTTT
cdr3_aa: CASSRRSQGSEKLFF

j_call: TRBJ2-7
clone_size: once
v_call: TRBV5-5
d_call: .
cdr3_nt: TGTGCCAGCAGCTTGGTGGGGGGGCGCGTCTACGAGCAGTACTTC
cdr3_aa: CASSLVGGRVYEQYF

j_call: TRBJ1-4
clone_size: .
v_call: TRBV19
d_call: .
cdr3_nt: TGTGCCAGTAGTACAACGGGAGTTACGGTTGAAAAACTGTTTTTT
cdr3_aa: CASSTTGVTVEKLFF

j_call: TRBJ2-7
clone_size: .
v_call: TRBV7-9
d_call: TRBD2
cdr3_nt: TGTGCCAGCAGCTTTCGAACTAGCGGGGAGGAAAAGAGGGACGAGCAGTACTTC
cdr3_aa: CASSFRTSGEEKRDEQYF

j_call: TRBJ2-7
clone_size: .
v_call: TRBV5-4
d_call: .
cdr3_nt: TGTGCCAGCAGCCCCAGGGTGGGCTCCTACGAGCAGTACTTC
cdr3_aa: CASSPRVGSYEQYF

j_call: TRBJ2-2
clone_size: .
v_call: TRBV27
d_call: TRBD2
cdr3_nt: TGTGCCAGCAGTTTTTTGCTGGGACTAGCCTCGAACACCGGGGAGCTGTTTTTT
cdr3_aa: CASSFLLGLASNTGELFF

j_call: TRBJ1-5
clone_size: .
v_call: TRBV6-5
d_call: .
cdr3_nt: TGTGCCAGCAGGAGGACAAACAATCAGCCCCAGCATTTT
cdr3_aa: CASRRTNNQPQHF

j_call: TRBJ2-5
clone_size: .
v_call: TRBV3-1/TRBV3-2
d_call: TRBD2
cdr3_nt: TGTGCCAGCAGCCAACCCTTGGTCCTAGCGGGGGAGACCCAGTACTTC
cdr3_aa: CASSQPLVLAGETQYF

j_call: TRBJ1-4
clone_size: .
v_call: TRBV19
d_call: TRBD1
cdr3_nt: TGTGCCAGTAGTATTCGGACAGGAACCGAAAAACTGTTTTTT
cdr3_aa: CASSIRTGTEKLFF

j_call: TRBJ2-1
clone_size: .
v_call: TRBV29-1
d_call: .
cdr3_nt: TGCAGCGTTGAACTAGCTTACAATGAGCAGTTCTTC
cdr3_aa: CSVELAYNEQFF

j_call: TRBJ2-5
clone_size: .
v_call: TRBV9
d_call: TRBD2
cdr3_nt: TGTGCCAGCAGCATAAGCGGGAGGGCCACAAGGGAGACCCAGTACTTC
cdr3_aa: CASSISGRATRETQYF

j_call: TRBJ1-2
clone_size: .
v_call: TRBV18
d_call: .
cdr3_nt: TGTGCCAGCTCGCCTACTAACTTTCTTGACCATGGCTACACCTTC
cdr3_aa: CASSPTNFLDHGYTF

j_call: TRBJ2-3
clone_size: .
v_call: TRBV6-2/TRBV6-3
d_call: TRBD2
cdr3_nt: TGTGCCAGCAGTTACTCAGGTAGCGGGGCACCAGATACGCAGTATTTT
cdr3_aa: CASSYSGSGAPDTQYF

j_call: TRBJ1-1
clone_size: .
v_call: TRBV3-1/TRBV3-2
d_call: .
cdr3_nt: TGTGCCAGCAGCCAATCCTTCACAAGCACTGAAGCTTTCTTT
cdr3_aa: CASSQSFTSTEAFF

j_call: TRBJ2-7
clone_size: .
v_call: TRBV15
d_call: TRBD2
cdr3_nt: TGTGCCACCAGCAGATTTCCCGGGACTAGCGGCACCTACGAGCAGTACTTC
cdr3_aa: CATSRFPGTSGTYEQYF

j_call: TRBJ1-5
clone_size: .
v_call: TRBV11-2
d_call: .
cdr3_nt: TGTGCCAGCAGCTATGTCAAGGGGTTCTACGGGAGTCAGCCCCAGCATTTT
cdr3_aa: CASSYVKGFYGSQPQHF